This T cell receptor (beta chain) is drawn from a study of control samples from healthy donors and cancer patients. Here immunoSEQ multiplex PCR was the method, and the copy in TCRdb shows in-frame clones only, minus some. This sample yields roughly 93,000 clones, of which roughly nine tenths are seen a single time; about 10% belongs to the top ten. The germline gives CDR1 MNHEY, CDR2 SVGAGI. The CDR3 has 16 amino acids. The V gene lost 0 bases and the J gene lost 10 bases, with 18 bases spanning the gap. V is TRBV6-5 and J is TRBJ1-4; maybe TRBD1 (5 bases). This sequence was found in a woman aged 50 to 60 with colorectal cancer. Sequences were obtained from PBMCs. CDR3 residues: CASSYSGQYQGAKLFF. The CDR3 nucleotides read TGTGCCAGCAGTTACTCGGGCCAATATCAGGGAGCAAAACTGTTTTTT.